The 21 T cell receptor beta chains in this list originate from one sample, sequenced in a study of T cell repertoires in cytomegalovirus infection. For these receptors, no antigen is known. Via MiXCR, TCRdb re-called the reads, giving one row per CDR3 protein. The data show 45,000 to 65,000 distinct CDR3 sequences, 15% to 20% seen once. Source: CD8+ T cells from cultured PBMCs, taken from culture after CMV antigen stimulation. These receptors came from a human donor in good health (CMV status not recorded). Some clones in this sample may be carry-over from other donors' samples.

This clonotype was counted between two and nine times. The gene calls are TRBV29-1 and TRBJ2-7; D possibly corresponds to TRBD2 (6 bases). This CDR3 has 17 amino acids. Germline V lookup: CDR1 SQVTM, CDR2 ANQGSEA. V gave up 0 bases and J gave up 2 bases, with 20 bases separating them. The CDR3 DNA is TGCAGCGTTGAAGACTCCGGGACTCAAACTTTAACCTACGAGCAGTACTTC. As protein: CSVEDSGTQTLTYEQYF.

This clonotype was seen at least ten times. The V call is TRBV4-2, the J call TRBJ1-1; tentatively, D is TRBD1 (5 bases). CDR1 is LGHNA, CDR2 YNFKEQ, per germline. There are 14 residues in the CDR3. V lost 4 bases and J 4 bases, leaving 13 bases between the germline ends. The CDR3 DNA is TGTGCCAGCAGCCCCCGTAGGGGCGGCACTGAAGCTTTCTTT. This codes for CASSPRRGGTEAFF.

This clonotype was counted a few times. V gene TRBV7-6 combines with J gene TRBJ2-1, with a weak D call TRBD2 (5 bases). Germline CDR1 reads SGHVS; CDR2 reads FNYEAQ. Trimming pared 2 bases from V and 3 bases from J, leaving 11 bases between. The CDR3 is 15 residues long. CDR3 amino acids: CASSLSGTIYNEQFF. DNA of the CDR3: TGTGCCAGCAGCTTAAGCGGAACAATCTACAATGAGCAGTTCTTC.

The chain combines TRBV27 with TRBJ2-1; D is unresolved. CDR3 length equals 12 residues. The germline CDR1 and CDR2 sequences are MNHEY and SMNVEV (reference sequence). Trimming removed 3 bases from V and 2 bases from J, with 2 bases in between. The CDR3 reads CASSFTYNEQFF. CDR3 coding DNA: TGTGCCAGCAGTTTTACCTACAATGAGCAGTTCTTC.

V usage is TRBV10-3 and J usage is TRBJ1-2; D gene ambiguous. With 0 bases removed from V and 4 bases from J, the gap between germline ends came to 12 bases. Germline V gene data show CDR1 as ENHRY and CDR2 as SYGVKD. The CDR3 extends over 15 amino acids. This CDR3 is CAISESKASVYGYTF. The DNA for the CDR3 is TGTGCCATCAGTGAGTCGAAGGCCTCAGTCTATGGCTACACCTTC.

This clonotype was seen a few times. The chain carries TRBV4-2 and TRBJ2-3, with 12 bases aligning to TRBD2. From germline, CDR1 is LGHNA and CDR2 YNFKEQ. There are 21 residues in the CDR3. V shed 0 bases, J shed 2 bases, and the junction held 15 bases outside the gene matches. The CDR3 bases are TGTGCCAGCAGCCAAGAAACACTAGCGGGGGGTATACTCTCTTTCACAGATACGCAGTATTTT. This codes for CASSQETLAGGILSFTDTQYF.

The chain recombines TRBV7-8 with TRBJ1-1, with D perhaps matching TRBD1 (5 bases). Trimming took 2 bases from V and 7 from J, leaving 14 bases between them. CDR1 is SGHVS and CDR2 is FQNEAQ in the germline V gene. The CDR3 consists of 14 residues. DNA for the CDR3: TGTGCCAGCAGCTTACAGCCGGGGGGTCTTGAAGCTTTCTTT. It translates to CASSLQPGGLEAFF.

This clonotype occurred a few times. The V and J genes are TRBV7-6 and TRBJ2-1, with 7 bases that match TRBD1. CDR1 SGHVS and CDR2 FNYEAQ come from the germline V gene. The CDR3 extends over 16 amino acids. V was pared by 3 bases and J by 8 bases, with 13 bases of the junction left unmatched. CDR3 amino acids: CASSFAGTERSYEQFF. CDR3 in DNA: TGTGCCAGCAGCTTCGCCGGGACAGAAAGAAGCTATGAGCAGTTCTTC.

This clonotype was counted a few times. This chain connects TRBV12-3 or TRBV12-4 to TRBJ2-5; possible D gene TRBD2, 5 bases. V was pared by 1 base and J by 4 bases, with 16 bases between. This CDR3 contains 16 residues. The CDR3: CASSLVRLRIPETQYF. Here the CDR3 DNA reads TGTGCCAGCAGTTTAGTCCGACTACGGATCCCAGAGACCCAGTACTTC.

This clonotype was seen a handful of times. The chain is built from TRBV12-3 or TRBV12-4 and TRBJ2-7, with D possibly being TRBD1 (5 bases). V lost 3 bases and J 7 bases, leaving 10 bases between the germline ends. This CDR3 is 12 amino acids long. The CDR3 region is CASSLTATEQYF. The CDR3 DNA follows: TGTGCCAGCAGTTTGACAGCCACTGAGCAGTACTTC.

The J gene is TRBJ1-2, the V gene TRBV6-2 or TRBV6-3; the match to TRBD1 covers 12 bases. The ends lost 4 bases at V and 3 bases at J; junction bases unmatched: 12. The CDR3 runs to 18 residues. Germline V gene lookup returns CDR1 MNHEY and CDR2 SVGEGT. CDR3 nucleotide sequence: TGTGCCAGCAGTTCCTGGGACAGGGGGCCACAAAACGACTATGGCTACACCTTC. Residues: CASSSWDRGPQNDYGYTF.

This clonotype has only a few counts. The CDR3 here is CASSFRNQNEKLFF. CDR3 DNA: TGTGCCAGCAGCTTCAGGAACCAAAATGAAAAACTGTTTTTT. The chain links TRBV11-2 to TRBJ1-4; D gene ambiguous. Trimming removed 3 bases from V and 5 bases from J, with 10 bases in between. The germline CDR1 and CDR2 sequences are SGHAT and FQNNGV. The CDR3 totals 14 residues.

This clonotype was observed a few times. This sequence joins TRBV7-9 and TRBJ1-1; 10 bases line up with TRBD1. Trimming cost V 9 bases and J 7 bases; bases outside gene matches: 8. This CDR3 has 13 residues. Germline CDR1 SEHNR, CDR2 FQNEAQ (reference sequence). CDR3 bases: TGTGCCAGTTCGCTGGGACAGGGGATTGAAGCTTTCTTT. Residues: CASSLGQGIEAFF.

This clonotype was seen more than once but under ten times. The CDR3 DNA reads TGTGCCAGCAGCGCGCCGGGACAGGGGGACAATGAGCAGTTCTTC. Translated, it gives CASSAPGQGDNEQFF. J is TRBJ2-1 and V is TRBV7-9; 11 bases map to TRBD1. V shed 5 bases, J shed 5 bases, and the junction held 5 bases outside the gene matches. The length of the CDR3 is 15 residues. Germline V gives CDR1 SEHNR, CDR2 FQNEAQ (reference sequence). Filled out from reference TRBV7-9 and TRBJ2-1, the complete variable domain reads DTGVSQNPRHKITKRGQNVTFRCDPISEHNRLYWYRQTLGQGPEFLTYFQNEAQLEKSRLLSDRFSAERPKGSFSTLEIQRTEQGDSAMYLCASSAPGQGDNEQFFGPGTRLTVL.

Here the CDR3 reads CASSEVRALDEQYF. The CDR3 DNA is TGTGCCAGCAGTGAAGTGAGAGCTCTGGACGAGCAGTACTTC. The chain recombines TRBV6-1 with TRBJ2-7; D call uncertain. V lost 1 base, J lost 5 bases, and 12 bases lay in between. Germline CDR1 MNHNS, CDR2 SASEGT. This CDR3 has 14 residues.

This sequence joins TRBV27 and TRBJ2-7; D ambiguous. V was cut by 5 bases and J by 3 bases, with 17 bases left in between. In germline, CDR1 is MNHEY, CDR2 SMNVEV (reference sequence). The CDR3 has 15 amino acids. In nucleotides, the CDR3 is TGTGCCAGCAGTCCTGACGTTACTCGACTCTACGAGCAGTACTTC. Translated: CASSPDVTRLYEQYF.

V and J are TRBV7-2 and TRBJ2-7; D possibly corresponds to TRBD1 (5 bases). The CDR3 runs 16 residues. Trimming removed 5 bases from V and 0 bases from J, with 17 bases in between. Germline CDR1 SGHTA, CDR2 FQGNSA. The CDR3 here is CASSPDDSLSSYEQYF. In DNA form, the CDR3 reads TGTGCCAGCAGCCCCGACGACAGTCTCAGCTCCTACGAGCAGTACTTC.

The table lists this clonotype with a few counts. The CDR3 sequence: CASSIGLPTEQFF. CDR3 DNA: TGTGCCAGTAGTATAGGCCTCCCCACGGAGCAGTTCTTC. This chain joins TRBV19 and TRBJ2-1; D gene unclear. The CDR3 is made up of 13 amino acids. Germline loops: CDR1 LNHDA, CDR2 SQIVND (reference sequence). V was pared by 1 base and J by 10 bases, with 11 bases between.

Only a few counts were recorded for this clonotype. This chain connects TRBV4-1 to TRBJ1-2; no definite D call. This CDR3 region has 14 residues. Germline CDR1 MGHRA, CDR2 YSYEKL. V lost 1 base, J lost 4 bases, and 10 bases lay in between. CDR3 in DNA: TGCGCCAGCAGCCAAGTGGGGAGGTCCTATGGCTACACCTTC. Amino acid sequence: CASSQVGRSYGYTF.

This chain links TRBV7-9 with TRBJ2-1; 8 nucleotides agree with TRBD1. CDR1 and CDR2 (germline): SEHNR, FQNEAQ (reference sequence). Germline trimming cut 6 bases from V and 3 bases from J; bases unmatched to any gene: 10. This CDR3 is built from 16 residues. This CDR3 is CASSPTRGQDYNEQFF. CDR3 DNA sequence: TGTGCCAGCAGTCCGACCCGGGGACAGGACTACAATGAGCAGTTCTTC.

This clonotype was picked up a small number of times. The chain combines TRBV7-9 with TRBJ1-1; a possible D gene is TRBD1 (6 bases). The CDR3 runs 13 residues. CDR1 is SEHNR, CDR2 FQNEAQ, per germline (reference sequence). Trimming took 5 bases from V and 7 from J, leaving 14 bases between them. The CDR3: CASSPGGGLEAFF. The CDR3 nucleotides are TGTGCCAGCAGCCCCGGGGGGGGGCTTGAAGCTTTCTTT. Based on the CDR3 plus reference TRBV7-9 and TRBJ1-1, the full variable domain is DTGVSQNPRHKITKRGQNVTFRCDPISEHNRLYWYRQTLGQGPEFLTYFQNEAQLEKSRLLSDRFSAERPKGSFSTLEIQRTEQGDSAMYLCASSPGGGLEAFFGQGTRLTVV.